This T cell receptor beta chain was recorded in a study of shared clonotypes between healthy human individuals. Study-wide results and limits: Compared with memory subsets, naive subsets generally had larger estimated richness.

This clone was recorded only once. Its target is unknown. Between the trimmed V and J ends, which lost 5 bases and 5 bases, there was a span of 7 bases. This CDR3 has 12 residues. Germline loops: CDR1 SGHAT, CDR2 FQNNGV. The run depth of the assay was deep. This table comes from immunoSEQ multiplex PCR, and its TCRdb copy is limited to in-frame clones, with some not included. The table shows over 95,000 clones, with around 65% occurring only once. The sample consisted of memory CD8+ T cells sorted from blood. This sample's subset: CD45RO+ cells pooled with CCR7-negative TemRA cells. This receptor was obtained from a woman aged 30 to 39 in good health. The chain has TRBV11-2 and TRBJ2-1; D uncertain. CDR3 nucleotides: TGTGCCAGCAGCGTTCTAGACAATGAGCAGTTCTTC. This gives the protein CASSVLDNEQFF.